The TCR beta chain under discussion was sequenced for a study of PD-L1 blockade in urothelial cancer. Germline CDR1 reads SSHAT; CDR2 reads FNYEAQ (reference sequence). The CDR3 extends over 16 amino acids. The method was immunoSEQ multiplex PCR; TCRdb's version includes in-frame clones alone and lacks a portion of them. The sample has 35,000 to 45,000 clones; around 88% are singletons. Concerning this clone itself: Its ends do not fully match the called genes, so a read error is possible.

The genes are TRBV7-7 and TRBJ2-1; 11 bases agree with TRBD2. The sample here was PBMCs, taken around atezolizumab (anti-PD-L1) treatment. This TCR derives from a man aged 55 to 70 with urothelial cancer. CDR3 DNA: TGTGCTAGCAGCTCGCAACTAGCGGGGGCCGGGGATGAGCAGTTCTTC. Its translation: CASSSQLAGAGDEQFF.